The 19 T cell receptor beta chains listed next were all sequenced from one sample in a study of shared clonotypes between healthy human individuals (dated by TCRdb to 2020 to 2022). Libraries were made using the immunoSEQ multiplex PCR assay. In its TCRdb copy, this immuneACCESS table keeps in-frame sequences only and misses some clones. Where compared with another copy, unresolved V genes explain less than half of these, and the others have no known cause. This sample gives nearly 750,000 clones in total; 72% of them show up just once. Clones ranked in the top ten supply more than 1.5% of the sample. Sequences were obtained from memory CD4+ T cells sorted from blood. The label giving this sample's cell subset or site can be read as: CD45RA-negative fraction. These receptors were obtained from a woman aged 30 to 39 in good health.

The chain is built from TRBV5-1 and TRBJ2-2; maybe TRBD2 (6 bases). Trimming left V 2 bases short and J 6 bases short, with 23 bases between. The CDR3 extends over 18 amino acids. Germline V CDR1 and CDR2: SGHRS, YFSETQ. Here the CDR3 DNA reads TGCGCCAGCAGCTTTGGGAGGCGGGGAGCATCAAGTGCCGGGGAGCTGTTTTTT. This codes for CASSFGRRGASSAGELFF.

The J gene is TRBJ1-1, the V gene TRBV28; weak D call: TRBD1 (6 bases). V was trimmed by 5 bases and J by 5 bases, leaving 6 bases between them. Per germline, CDR1 MDHEN and CDR2 SYDVKM. The CDR3 contains 11 residues. In DNA, the CDR3 is TGTGCCAGCAGTCAGGGGACTGAAGCTTTCTTT. It translates to CASSQGTEAFF.

The chain couples TRBV27 to TRBJ2-5, with 7 bases matching TRBD2. This CDR3 contains 14 residues. The ends lost 5 bases at V and 5 bases at J; junction bases unmatched: 8. CDR1 and CDR2 (germline): MNHEY, SMNVEV (reference sequence). DNA for the CDR3: TGTGCCAGCAGTAATCTGGCGGGAGAGGAGACCCAGTACTTC. It encodes CASSNLAGEETQYF.

The chain employs TRBV28 and TRBJ2-2, with D uncertain. Germline CDR1 MDHEN, CDR2 SYDVKM. Trimming pared 7 bases from V and 5 bases from J, leaving 8 bases between. The CDR3 is made up of 12 amino acids. The DNA for the CDR3 is TGTGCCAGCAATCGATGGACCGGGGAGCTGTTTTTT. Encoded protein: CASNRWTGELFF.

The gene calls are TRBV5-1 and TRBJ1-1; D may be TRBD1 (5 bases). Trimming stripped 4 bases from V and 10 bases from J, with 20 bases between. CDR1 and CDR2 (germline): SGHRS, YFSETQ. This CDR3 comprises 14 residues. Written as DNA, the CDR3 is TGCGCCAGCAGCCCACCCTGGCAGGGTGGTGGAGCTTTCTTT. It codes for CASSPPWQGGGAFF.

Only a few counts were recorded for this clone. With only one base between it and a far larger clone, this is likely a read error. Different DNA sequences within this sample yield the same CDR3. The chain is built from TRBV6-5 and TRBJ2-3; D ambiguous. Trimming pared 2 bases from V and 4 bases from J, leaving 4 bases between. The CDR3 covers 12 residues. Germline loops: CDR1 MNHEY, CDR2 SVGAGI. CDR3 DNA sequence: TGTGCCAGCAGTTACGGTCCAGATACGCAGTATTTT. It codes for CASSYGPDTQYF.

The V and J genes are TRBV6-5 and TRBJ2-2; D is ambiguous. This CDR3 comprises 15 residues. V was pared by 6 bases and J by 2 bases, with 13 bases between. Germline-derived CDR1 and CDR2 are MNHEY and SVGAGI. The DNA for the CDR3 is TGTGCCAGCAGGTATGCCCAGTCCAACACCGGGGAGCTGTTTTTT. It codes for CASRYAQSNTGELFF.

The gene calls are TRBV21-1 and TRBJ2-3; the table gives TRBD2 as D, unverified against the DNA. TRBV21-1 is classified as a pseudogene. The CDR3 consists of 18 residues. CDR3 amino acids: CASSTEAGGPTPTDTQYF. The CDR3 DNA reads TGTGCCAGCAGCACGGAAGCGGGAGGGCCAACACCCACAGATACGCAGTATTTT.

The chain has TRBV15 and TRBJ2-5, with D tentatively TRBD1 or TRBD2 (6 bases each). The J call is in doubt because the DNA end fits TRBJ2-7 better. Germline V gene sequence: CDR1 LNHNV, CDR2 YYDKDF (reference sequence). The CDR3 totals 15 residues. The CDR3 reads CATSSAGQLGNEQYF. In DNA, the CDR3 is TGTGCCACCAGCAGTGCGGGACAACTTGGCAACGAGCAGTACTTC.

This sequence joins TRBV6-6 and TRBJ1-3; D unresolved. Trimming pared 5 bases from V and 0 bases from J, leaving 8 bases between. The CDR3 has 14 residues. Germline V gives CDR1 MNHNY, CDR2 SVGAGI (reference sequence). The CDR3 here is CASSPPSSGNTIYF. CDR3 nucleotide sequence: TGTGCCAGCAGTCCCCCCAGCTCTGGAAACACCATATATTTT.

V gene TRBV2 combines with J gene TRBJ2-3; 8 bases agree with TRBD2. This CDR3 spans 14 amino acids. Trimming took 5 bases from V and 6 from J; bases not matched to a gene: 7. Germline V gives CDR1 SNHLY, CDR2 FYNNEI. The CDR3, as DNA: TGTGCCAGCAGTAAGACTAGCGTAGATGATACGCAGTATTTT. Protein product: CASSKTSVDDTQYF. The whole variable domain, filled in from reference TRBV2 and TRBJ2-3, reads EPEVTQTPSHQVTQMGQEVILRCVPISNHLYFYWYRQILGQKVEFLVSFYNNEISEKSEIFDDQFSVERPDGSNFTLKIRSTKLEDSAMYFCASSKTSVDDTQYFGPGTRLTVL.

This rearrangement joins TRBV6-5 to TRBJ1-2; no clear D. Trimming took off 4 bases at V and 3 bases at J, with 18 bases between the two ends. CDR3 length equals 16 residues. Germline V gene lookup returns CDR1 MNHEY and CDR2 SVGAGI. The CDR3 reads CASSSYIDGRDYGYTF. The CDR3 DNA reads as TGTGCCAGCAGTTCCTACATCGACGGGCGCGACTATGGCTACACCTTC.

J is TRBJ2-1 and V is TRBV11-2, with TRBD2 as a possible D gene (5 bases). V was shortened by 7 bases and J by 2 bases, with 15 bases between the two germline ends. The CDR3 has 15 residues. Germline-derived CDR1 and CDR2 are SGHAT and FQNNGV. Here the CDR3 DNA reads TGTGCCAGCAAGCGTTGGGGAGACCCCTACAATGAGCAGTTCTTC. This sequence encodes CASKRWGDPYNEQFF. The full variable domain, completed using reference TRBV11-2 and TRBJ2-1, is EAGVAQSPRYKIIEKRQSVAFWCNPISGHATLYWYQQILGQGPKLLIQFQNNGVVDDSQLPKDRFSAERLKGVDSTLKIQPAKLEDSAVYLCASKRWGDPYNEQFFGPGTRLTVL.

This clone has a handful of counts. The chain joins TRBV28 to TRBJ2-7; possibly TRBD2 for D (6 bases). Germline CDR1 MDHEN, CDR2 SYDVKM. V lost 6 bases to trimming and J lost 0 bases, with 12 bases between them. CDR3 length: 14 residues. This CDR3 is CASRPGEASYEQYF. The CDR3, as DNA: TGTGCCAGCAGGCCCGGGGAGGCCTCCTACGAGCAGTACTTC.

The V and J genes are TRBV11-2 and TRBJ2-5, with 8 nucleotides matching TRBD1. CDR1 and CDR2 from the germline V gene are SGHAT and FQNNGV. CDR3 length equals 14 residues. V was pared by 3 bases and J by 5 bases, with 5 bases of the junction left unmatched. The CDR3 nucleotides read TGTGCCAGCAGCTTGTCAGGGGGCGCCGAGACCCAGTACTTC. Translated: CASSLSGGAETQYF.

The chain combines TRBV7-3 with TRBJ1-1; D gene unclear. This CDR3 has 19 amino acids. Germline V lookup: CDR1 SGHTA, CDR2 FQGTGA. Trimming removed 2 bases from V and 1 base from J, with 23 bases in between. The CDR3 spells CASSLLYRGRESGNTEAFF. The DNA of the CDR3 is TGTGCCAGCAGCTTACTTTATAGAGGGAGGGAAAGCGGGAACACTGAAGCTTTCTTT.

In its sample, this clone was seen a few times. The chain employs TRBV27 and TRBJ2-2; unclear D gene. This CDR3 comprises 12 residues. The V end was cut by 6 bases, the J end by 6 bases, with 8 bases between. From germline, CDR1 is MNHEY and CDR2 SMNVEV (reference sequence). The CDR3 is CASSPFPGELFF. The CDR3 DNA reads TGTGCCAGCAGCCCCTTTCCCGGGGAGCTGTTTTTT.

The count of this clone is one. V is TRBV6-5 and J is TRBJ2-5; possible D gene TRBD1, 6 bases. The germline V gene encodes CDR1 MNHEY and CDR2 SVGAGI. This CDR3 contains 13 residues. Trimming pared 5 bases from V and 4 bases from J, leaving 11 bases between. The CDR3 nucleotides read TGTGCCAGCAGTGTACAGGGTGTAGAGACCCAGTACTTC. Translation gives CASSVQGVETQYF.

This chain joins TRBV13 and TRBJ2-3; 7 nucleotides align to TRBD2. Germline V lookup: CDR1 PRHDT, CDR2 FYEKMQ (reference sequence). The CDR3 sequence is 13 residues long. After removal of 3 bases from V and 5 bases from J, the junction contained 2 bases not matched to a gene. The CDR3 coding sequence is TGTGCCAGCAGCTTCGAGCGGGGAGATACGCAGTATTTT. Translation: CASSFERGDTQYF.